The clone carrying this TCR beta chain was detected only once. Its antigen is unknown. Germline trimming cut 1 base from V and 0 bases from J; bases unmatched to any gene: 6. The CDR3 loop spans 17 amino acids. CDR1 and CDR2 (germline): LGHNA, YNFKEQ. The data stem from a study of blood T cells in healthy people across ages. Overall study results and limits: Significant beta diversity loss was already apparent by age approximately 42, declining roughly linearly.

The second PCR ran about 6 to 12 cycles with a sample-barcoded 5' primer and J-beta primers. TCRdb ran MiXCR on the 5' RACE reads and lists one entry per CDR3 protein. Of fewer than 700,000 distinct CDR3 sequences listed, over 40% are singletons. Sequencing was carried out using blood. The genes are TRBV4-2 and TRBJ2-1, with 7 positions matching TRBD2. This sequence was found in a man older than 75 in good health. The CDR3 DNA reads TGTGCCAGCAGCCAAGGACCTAGCGGTAGCTCCTACAATGAGCAGTTCTTC. Translating gives CASSQGPSGSSYNEQFF.